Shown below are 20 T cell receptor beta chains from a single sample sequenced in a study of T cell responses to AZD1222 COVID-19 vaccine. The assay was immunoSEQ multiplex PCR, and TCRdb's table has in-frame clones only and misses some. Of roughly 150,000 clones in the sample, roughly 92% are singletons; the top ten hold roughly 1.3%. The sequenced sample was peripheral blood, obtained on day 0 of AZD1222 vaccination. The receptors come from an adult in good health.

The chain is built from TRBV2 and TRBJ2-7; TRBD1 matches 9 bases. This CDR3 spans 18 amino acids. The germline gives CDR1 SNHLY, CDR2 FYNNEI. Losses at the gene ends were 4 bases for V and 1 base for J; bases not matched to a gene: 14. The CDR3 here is CASSGGLNYRGLSYEQYF. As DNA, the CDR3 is TGTGCCAGCAGTGGGGGCCTCAACTACAGGGGGCTTTCCTACGAGCAGTACTTC. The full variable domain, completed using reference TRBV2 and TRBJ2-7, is EPEVTQTPSHQVTQMGQEVILRCVPISNHLYFYWYRQILGQKVEFLVSFYNNEISEKSEIFDDQFSVERPDGSNFTLKIRSTKLEDSAMYFCASSGGLNYRGLSYEQYFGPGTRLTVT.

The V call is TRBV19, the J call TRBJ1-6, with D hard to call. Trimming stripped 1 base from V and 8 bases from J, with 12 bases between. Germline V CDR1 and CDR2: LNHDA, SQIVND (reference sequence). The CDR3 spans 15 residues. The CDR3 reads CASSIGRVVDSPLHF. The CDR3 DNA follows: TGTGCCAGTAGTATAGGTAGGGTTGTGGATTCACCCCTCCACTTT.

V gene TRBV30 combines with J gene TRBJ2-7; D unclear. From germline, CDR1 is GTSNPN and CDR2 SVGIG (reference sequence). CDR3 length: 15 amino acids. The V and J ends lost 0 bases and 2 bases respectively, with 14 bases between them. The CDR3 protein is CAWSVGTARAYEQYF. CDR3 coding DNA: TGTGCCTGGAGTGTGGGTACAGCGCGAGCCTACGAGCAGTACTTC.

The CDR3 spells CASSVDQGTGKLFF. CDR3 nucleotide sequence: TGTGCCAGCAGCGTAGACCAGGGGACGGGAAAACTGTTTTTT. This rearrangement joins TRBV9 to TRBJ1-4; D is possibly TRBD1 (6 bases). The CDR3 sequence is 14 residues long. Germline loops: CDR1 SGDLS, CDR2 YYNGEE. The V gene lost 0 bases and the J gene lost 10 bases, with 13 bases spanning the gap.

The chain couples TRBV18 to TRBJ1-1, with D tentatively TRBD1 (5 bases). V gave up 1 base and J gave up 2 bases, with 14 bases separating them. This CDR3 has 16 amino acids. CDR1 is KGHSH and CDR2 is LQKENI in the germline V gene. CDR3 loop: CASSPRLRGDNTEAFF. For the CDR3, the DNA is TGTGCCAGCTCACCACGACTTCGGGGGGACAACACTGAAGCTTTCTTT.

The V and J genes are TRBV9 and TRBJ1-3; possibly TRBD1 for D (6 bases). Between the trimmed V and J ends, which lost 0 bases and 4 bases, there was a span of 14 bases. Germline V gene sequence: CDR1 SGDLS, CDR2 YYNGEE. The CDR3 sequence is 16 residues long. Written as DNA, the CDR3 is TGTGCCAGCAGCGTAGAGGCGGGGGCCGGGGGAAACACCATATATTTT. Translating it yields CASSVEAGAGGNTIYF.

DNA of the CDR3: TGTGCCAGCACCCCAGTGAATAGCAATCAGCCCCAGCATTTT. It codes for CASTPVNSNQPQHF. The chain is built from TRBV28 and TRBJ1-5; D gene unclear. This CDR3 region has 14 residues. CDR1 and CDR2 (germline): MDHEN, SYDVKM. Between the trimmed V and J ends, which lost 7 bases and 0 bases, there was a span of 10 bases.

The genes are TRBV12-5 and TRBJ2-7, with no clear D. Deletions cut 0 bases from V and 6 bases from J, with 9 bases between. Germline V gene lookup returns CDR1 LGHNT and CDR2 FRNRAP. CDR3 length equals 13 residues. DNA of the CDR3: TGTGCTAGTGGTTTGGTGCCGAGGTGCGAGCAGTACTTC. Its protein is CASGLVPRCEQYF.

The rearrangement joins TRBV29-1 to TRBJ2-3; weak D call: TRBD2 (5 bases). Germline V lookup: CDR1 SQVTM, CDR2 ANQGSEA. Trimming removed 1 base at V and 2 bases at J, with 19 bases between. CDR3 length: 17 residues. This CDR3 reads CSVEGRSIGRHTDTQYF. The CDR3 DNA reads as TGCAGCGTTGAAGGGAGGTCGATTGGCAGGCACACAGATACGCAGTATTTT.

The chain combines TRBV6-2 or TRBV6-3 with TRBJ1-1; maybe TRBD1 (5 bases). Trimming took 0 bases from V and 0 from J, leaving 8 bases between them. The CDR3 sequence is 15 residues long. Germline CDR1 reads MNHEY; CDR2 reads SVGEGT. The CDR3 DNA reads TGTGCCAGCAGTTACTCTCGGGGACTGAACACTGAAGCTTTCTTT. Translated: CASSYSRGLNTEAFF.

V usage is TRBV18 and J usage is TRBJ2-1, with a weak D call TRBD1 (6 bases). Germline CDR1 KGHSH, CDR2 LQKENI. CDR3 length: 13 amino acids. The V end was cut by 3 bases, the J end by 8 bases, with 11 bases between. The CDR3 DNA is TGTGCCAGCTCACCCTCACAGGGAGATGAGCAGTTCTTC. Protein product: CASSPSQGDEQFF.

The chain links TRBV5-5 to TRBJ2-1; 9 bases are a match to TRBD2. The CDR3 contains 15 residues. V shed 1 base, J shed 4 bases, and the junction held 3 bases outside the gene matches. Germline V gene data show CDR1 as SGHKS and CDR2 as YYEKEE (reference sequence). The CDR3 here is CASSLWRGGYNEQFF. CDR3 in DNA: TGTGCCAGCAGCTTGTGGCGGGGGGGTTACAATGAGCAGTTCTTC. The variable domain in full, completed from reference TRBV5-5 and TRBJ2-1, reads DAGVTQSPTHLIKTRGQQVTLRCSPISGHKSVSWYQQVLGQGPQFIFQYYEKEERGRGNFPDRFSARQFPNYSSELNVNALLLGDSALYLCASSLWRGGYNEQFFGPGTRLTVL.

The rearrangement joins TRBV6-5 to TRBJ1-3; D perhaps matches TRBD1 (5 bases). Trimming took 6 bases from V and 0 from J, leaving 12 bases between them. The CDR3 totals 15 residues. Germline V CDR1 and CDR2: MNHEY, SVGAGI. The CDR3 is CASSSGTPSGNTIYF. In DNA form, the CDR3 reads TGTGCCAGCAGCTCCGGGACCCCCTCTGGAAACACCATATATTTT.

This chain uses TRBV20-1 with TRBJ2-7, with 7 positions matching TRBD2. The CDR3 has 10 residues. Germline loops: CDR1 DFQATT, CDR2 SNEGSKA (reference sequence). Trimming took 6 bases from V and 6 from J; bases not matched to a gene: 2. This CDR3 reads CSAERGEQYF. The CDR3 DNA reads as TGCAGTGCCGAGCGGGGCGAGCAGTACTTC.

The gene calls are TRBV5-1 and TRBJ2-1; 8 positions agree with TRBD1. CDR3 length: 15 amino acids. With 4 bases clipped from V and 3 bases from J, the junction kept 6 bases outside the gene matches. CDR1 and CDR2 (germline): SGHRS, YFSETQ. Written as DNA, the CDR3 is TGCGCCAGCAGCCAAAGAGGACAGGGCTACAATGAGCAGTTCTTC. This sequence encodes CASSQRGQGYNEQFF.

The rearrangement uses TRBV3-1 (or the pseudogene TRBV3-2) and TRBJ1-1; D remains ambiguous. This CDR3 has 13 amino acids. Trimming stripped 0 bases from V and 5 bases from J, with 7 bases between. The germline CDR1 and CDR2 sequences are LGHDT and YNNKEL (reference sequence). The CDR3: CASSQDGRTEAFF. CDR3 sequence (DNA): TGTGCCAGCAGCCAAGACGGAAGGACTGAAGCTTTCTTT.

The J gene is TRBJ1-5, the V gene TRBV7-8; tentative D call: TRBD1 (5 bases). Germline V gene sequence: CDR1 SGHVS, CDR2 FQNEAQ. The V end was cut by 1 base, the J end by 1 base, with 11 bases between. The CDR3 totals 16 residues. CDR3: CASSLGGGGSNQPQHF. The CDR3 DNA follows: TGTGCCAGCAGCTTAGGTGGGGGGGGGAGCAATCAGCCCCAGCATTTT.

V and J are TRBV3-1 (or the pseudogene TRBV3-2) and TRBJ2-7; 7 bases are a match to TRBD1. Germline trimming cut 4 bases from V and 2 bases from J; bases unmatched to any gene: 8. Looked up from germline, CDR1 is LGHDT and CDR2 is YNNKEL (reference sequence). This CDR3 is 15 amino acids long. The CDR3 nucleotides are TGTGCCAGCAGCCTGTCTCCAGGGGGAGCCTACGAGCAGTACTTC. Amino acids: CASSLSPGGAYEQYF.

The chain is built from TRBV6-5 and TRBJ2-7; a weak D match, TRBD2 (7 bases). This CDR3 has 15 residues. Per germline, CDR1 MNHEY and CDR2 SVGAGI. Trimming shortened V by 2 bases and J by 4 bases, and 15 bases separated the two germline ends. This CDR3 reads CASSYLTGGAYEQYF. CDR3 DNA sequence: TGTGCCAGCAGTTACCTAACGGGGGGCGCGTACGAGCAGTACTTC.

CDR3 sequence (DNA): TGTGCCAGCAGCTCCCTAGCCGGACCGAACAATGAGCAGTTCTTC. It specifies CASSSLAGPNNEQFF. The chain links TRBV5-8 to TRBJ2-1; the D gene is possibly TRBD2 (5 bases). The CDR3 extends over 15 amino acids. Germline V lookup: CDR1 SGHTS, CDR2 YDEGEE. The V end lost 3 bases, the J end lost 5 bases, and 15 bases lay between the germline ends.